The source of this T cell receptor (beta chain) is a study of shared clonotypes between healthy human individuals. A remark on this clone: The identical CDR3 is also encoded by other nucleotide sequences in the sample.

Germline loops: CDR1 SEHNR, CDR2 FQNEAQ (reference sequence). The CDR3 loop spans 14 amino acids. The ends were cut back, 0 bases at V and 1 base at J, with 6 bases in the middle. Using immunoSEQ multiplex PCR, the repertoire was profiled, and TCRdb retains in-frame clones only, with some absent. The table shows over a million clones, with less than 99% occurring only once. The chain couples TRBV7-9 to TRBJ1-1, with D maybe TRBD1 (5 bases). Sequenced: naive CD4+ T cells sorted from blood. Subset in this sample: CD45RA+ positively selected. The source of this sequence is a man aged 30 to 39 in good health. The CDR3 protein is CASSLAGTNTEAFF. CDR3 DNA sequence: TGTGCCAGCAGCTTAGCGGGGACGAACACTGAAGCTTTCTTT. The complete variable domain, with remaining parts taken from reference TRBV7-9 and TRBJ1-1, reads DTGVSQNPRHKITKRGQNVTFRCDPISEHNRLYWYRQTLGQGPEFLTYFQNEAQLEKSRLLSDRFSAERPKGSFSTLEIQRTEQGDSAMYLCASSLAGTNTEAFFGQGTRLTVV.